Listed here are 7 T cell receptor beta chains from one sample, sequenced in a study of CD8+ T cells in alopecia areata. Extracted RNA was reverse transcribed into cDNA, the sequencing template. TCRdb's table, derived via immunoSEQ multiplex PCR, lists solely in-frame clones and lacks some. The sample has hundreds of thousands of clones; over 45% are singletons. Described treatment: oral pan-JAK inhibitor, 5-10 mg twice daily. The sample was CD4+ T cells sorted from blood, taken at week 24, from a patient treated with tofacitinib. These receptors all come from a human donor with alopecia areata.

The chain combines TRBV27 with TRBJ2-7; TRBD2 aligns across 9 bases. Germline V gene data show CDR1 as MNHEY and CDR2 as SMNVEV (reference sequence). Trimming removed 6 bases from V and 1 base from J; junction bases left unmatched: 10. The CDR3 loop spans 16 amino acids. This CDR3 is CASSMKRGDQSYEQYF. The CDR3 DNA reads TGTGCCAGCAGCATGAAGCGGGGGGATCAATCCTACGAGCAGTACTTC.

The chain is built from TRBV7-2 and TRBJ1-5, with TRBD1 matching over 12 bases. The trim removed 8 bases at V and 7 bases at J, leaving 3 bases unmatched. Per germline, CDR1 SGHTA and CDR2 FQGNSA. This CDR3 has 13 residues. The CDR3 sequence: CASRGTGGQPQHF. For the CDR3, the DNA is TGTGCCAGCCGTGGGACAGGGGGCCAGCCCCAGCATTTT.

Written as DNA, the CDR3 is TGTGCCAGCAGTACGACAGGGCTCTACAATGAGCAGTTCTTC. Amino acid sequence: CASSTTGLYNEQFF. The chain employs TRBV27 and TRBJ2-1; 7 bases line up with TRBD1. J gave up 3 bases and V 5 bases, and 4 bases lay outside the gene matches. CDR1 and CDR2 (germline): MNHEY, SMNVEV (reference sequence). There are 14 residues in the CDR3.

The chain combines TRBV18 with TRBJ1-6, with D unresolved. Germline V lookup: CDR1 KGHSH, CDR2 LQKENI. CDR3 length: 20 amino acids. V dropped 6 bases and J dropped 0 bases, with 24 bases sitting between them. In nucleotides, the CDR3 is TGTGCCAGCTCGCCTCGGACCAGGACCTCCGGAGGCTCCTATAATTCACCCCTCCACTTT. Its protein product is CASSPRTRTSGGSYNSPLHF.

Notes on this clone: Other DNA sequences from this sample encode an identical CDR3 as well. CDR3 protein: CSVEVGSYNEQFF. The CDR3 DNA follows: TGCAGCGTTGAAGTGGGATCCTACAATGAGCAGTTCTTC. This chain uses TRBV29-1 with TRBJ2-1; D uncertain. Germline V gene data show CDR1 as SQVTM and CDR2 as ANQGSEA. There are 13 residues in the CDR3. Trimming shortened V by 1 base and J by 1 base, and 5 bases separated the two germline ends.

This chain links TRBV5-1 with TRBJ2-5; D not certain. Germline values: CDR1 SGHRS, CDR2 YFSETQ. V was pared by 2 bases and J by 2 bases, with 16 bases between. This CDR3 contains 16 residues. CDR3 in DNA: TGCGCCAGCAGCTTCGACCCCCTCGGACGTCAAGAGACCCAGTACTTC. Its translation: CASSFDPLGRQETQYF.

Regarding this clone: The same CDR3 also results from other DNA sequences found in this sample. This sequence joins TRBV28 and TRBJ2-3, with D unresolved. The V gene's germline CDR1 is MDHEN and CDR2 SYDVKM. Trimming took 3 bases from V and 3 from J, leaving 4 bases between them. The CDR3 sequence is 12 residues long. DNA for the CDR3: TGTGCCAGCAGTTTGTCGACAGATACGCAGTATTTT. This codes for CASSLSTDTQYF. Full variable domain (rest looked up from reference TRBV28 and TRBJ2-3): DVKVTQSSRYLVKRTGEKVFLECVQDMDHENMFWYRQDPGLGLRLIYFSYDVKMKEKGDIPEGYSVSREKKERFSLILESASTNQTSMYLCASSLSTDTQYFGPGTRLTVL.